This T cell receptor beta chain was sequenced in a study of T cells of healthy individuals. TCRdb processed the 5' RACE reads anew with MiXCR; each CDR3 protein has one entry. The sample shows tens of thousands of distinct CDR3 sequences, 15% to 20% of them seen only once. Many counts were recorded for this clonotype. The TCR was taken from a human donor in good health.

CDR3 DNA: TGCGCCAGCAGCTTGGAGGGGGAGGGAGGGTACGAGCAGTACTTC. Translation gives CASSLEGEGGYEQYF. The chain recombines TRBV5-1 with TRBJ2-7; D may be TRBD2 (7 bases). The ends were cut back, 0 bases at V and 4 bases at J, with 14 bases in the middle. Looked up from germline, CDR1 is SGHRS and CDR2 is YFSETQ. CDR3 size: 15 residues.